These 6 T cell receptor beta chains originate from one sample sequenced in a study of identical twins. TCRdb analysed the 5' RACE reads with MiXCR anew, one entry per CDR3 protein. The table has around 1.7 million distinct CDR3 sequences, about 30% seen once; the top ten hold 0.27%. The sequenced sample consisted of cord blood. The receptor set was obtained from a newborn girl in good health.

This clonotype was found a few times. The CDR3 DNA follows: TGTGCCAGCACGGGACAGGGAGGGCCTCATGAAAAACTGTTTTTT. It yields the protein CASTGQGGPHEKLFF. V gene TRBV2 combines with J gene TRBJ1-4; TRBD1 agrees at 9 bases. The germline CDR1 and CDR2 sequences are SNHLY and FYNNEI. This CDR3 has 15 residues. V gave up 7 bases and J gave up 6 bases; unmatched junction bases: 9.

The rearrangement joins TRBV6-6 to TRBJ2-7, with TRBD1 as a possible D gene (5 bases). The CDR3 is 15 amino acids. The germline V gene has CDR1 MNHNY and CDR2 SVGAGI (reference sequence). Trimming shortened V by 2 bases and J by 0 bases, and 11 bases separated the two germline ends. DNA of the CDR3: TGTGCCAGCAGTTACCCACTCAGGGTCTCCTACGAGCAGTACTTC. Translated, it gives CASSYPLRVSYEQYF.

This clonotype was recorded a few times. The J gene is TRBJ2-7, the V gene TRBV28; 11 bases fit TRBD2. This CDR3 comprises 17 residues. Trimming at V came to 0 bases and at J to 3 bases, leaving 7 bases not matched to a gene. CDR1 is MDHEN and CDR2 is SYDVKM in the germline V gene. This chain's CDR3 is CASSLCSLGTSGYEQYF. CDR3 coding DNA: TGTGCCAGCAGTTTATGCAGCCTCGGGACTAGCGGCTACGAGCAGTACTTC.

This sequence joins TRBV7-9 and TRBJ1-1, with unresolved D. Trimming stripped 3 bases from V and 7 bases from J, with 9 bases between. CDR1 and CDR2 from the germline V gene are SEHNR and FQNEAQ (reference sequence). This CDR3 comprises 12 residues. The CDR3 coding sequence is TGTGCCAGCAGCTTTGGCTCAAATGAAGCTTTCTTT. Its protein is CASSFGSNEAFF. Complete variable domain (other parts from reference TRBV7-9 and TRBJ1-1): DTGVSQNPRHKITKRGQNVTFRCDPISEHNRLYWYRQTLGQGPEFLTYFQNEAQLEKSRLLSDRFSAERPKGSFSTLEIQRTEQGDSAMYLCASSFGSNEAFFGQGTRLTVV.

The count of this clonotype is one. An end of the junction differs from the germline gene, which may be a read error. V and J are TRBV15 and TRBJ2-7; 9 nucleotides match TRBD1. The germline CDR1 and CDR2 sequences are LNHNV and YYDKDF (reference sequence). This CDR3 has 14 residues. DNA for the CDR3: TGTGTCACCAGCATTCGACAGGGGGATACGGAGCAGTACTTC. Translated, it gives CVTSIRQGDTEQYF.

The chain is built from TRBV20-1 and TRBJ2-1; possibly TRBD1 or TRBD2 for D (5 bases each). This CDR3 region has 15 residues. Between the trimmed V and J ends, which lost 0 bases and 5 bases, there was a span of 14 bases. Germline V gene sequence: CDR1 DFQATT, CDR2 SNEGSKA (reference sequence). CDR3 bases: TGCAGTGCTAGAGATGTGGGGGAAATCGACAATGAGCAGTTCTTC. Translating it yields CSARDVGEIDNEQFF.